This passage covers 18 T cell receptor beta chains from one sample sequenced in a study of sequential checkpoint blockade in melanoma (dated by TCRdb to the late 2010s). The library was built by means of the immunoSEQ multiplex PCR assay. In TCRdb, the immuneACCESS table is reduced to in-frame sequences with V and J assigned. These tables do not hold every clone; where another copy was compared, an unresolved V gene accounts for under half, and the others remain unexplained. For this sample the table gives roughly 2,000 clones, of which around 21% were detected only once. Clones ranked in the top ten supply roughly 8.7% of the sample. The treatment or condition label on this specimen signifies: randomized to nivolumab then ipilimumab (arm A) or the reverse (arm B). Source: tumor tissue (inferred from file names), taken from a patient given nivolumab and ipilimumab in sequence. The receptor set was obtained from a human donor with melanoma.

This clone was seen only once. The chain uses TRBV19 and TRBJ1-2; 7 bases line up with TRBD1. V shed 4 bases and J 3 bases; nucleotides not matched to a gene: 5. The CDR3 sequence is 14 residues long. Per the germline V gene, CDR1 is LNHDA and CDR2 is SQIVND (reference sequence). CDR3 protein: CASSKGTDYYGYTF. Written as DNA, the CDR3 is TGTGCCAGTAGTAAAGGGACAGATTACTATGGCTACACCTTC.

The V call is TRBV28, the J call TRBJ2-7; D call uncertain. The V gene lost 5 bases and the J gene lost 1 base, with 12 bases spanning the gap. CDR1 and CDR2 (germline): MDHEN, SYDVKM. This CDR3 is 14 amino acids long. The CDR3 region is CASSLWTASYEQYF. DNA of the CDR3: TGTGCCAGCAGTCTGTGGACCGCATCCTACGAGCAGTACTTC.

The table lists this clone with a few counts. The gene calls are TRBV18 and TRBJ2-1; 10 bases match TRBD1. The trim removed 4 bases at V and 7 bases at J, leaving 7 bases unmatched. The CDR3 length is 15 residues. Germline V gene lookup returns CDR1 KGHSH and CDR2 LQKENI. CDR3 in DNA: TGTGCCAGCTCACTGCCGGGACAGGGGATTAATGAGCAGTTCTTC. This encodes CASSLPGQGINEQFF.

The genes are TRBV14 and TRBJ1-2; maybe TRBD1 (6 bases). The length of the CDR3 is 13 residues. Between the trimmed V and J ends, which lost 6 bases and 2 bases, there was a span of 10 bases. Germline V gives CDR1 SGHDN, CDR2 FVKESK. The CDR3 loop reads CASSSGTNYGYTF. Here the CDR3 DNA reads TGTGCCAGCAGTTCCGGGACAAACTATGGCTACACCTTC.

This clone has just a few counts. V and J are TRBV28 and TRBJ1-4, with unresolved D. The CDR3 is 14 amino acids. Germline V gene sequence: CDR1 MDHEN, CDR2 SYDVKM. Trimming took off 5 bases at V and 2 bases at J, with 9 bases between the two ends. CDR3 in amino acids: CASSPQGTNEKLFF. The DNA for the CDR3 is TGTGCCAGCAGTCCACAAGGGACTAATGAAAAACTGTTTTTT.

This clone is medium-sized within its sample. The chain joins TRBV11-3 to TRBJ1-6; TRBD1 matches 7 bases. Unmatched junction bases numbered 7, after V lost 7 bases and J lost 7 bases. Germline CDR1 SGHNT, CDR2 YENEEA. The length of the CDR3 is 14 residues. The CDR3 DNA follows: TGTGCCAGCAACCCGGGACAGCAAAATTCACCCCTCCACTTT. This codes for CASNPGQQNSPLHF.

The V call is TRBV19, the J call TRBJ1-1; TRBD1 might be the D (6 bases). Per germline, CDR1 LNHDA and CDR2 SQIVND (reference sequence). The ends were cut back, 5 bases at V and 11 bases at J, with 12 bases in the middle. The CDR3 spans 11 residues. The CDR3 here is CASSGGRGAFF. The CDR3 nucleotides read TGTGCCAGTAGTGGGGGCAGGGGCGCTTTCTTT.

By proportion, this clone is medium-sized. The gene calls are TRBV11-3 and TRBJ2-1; D is undetermined. The CDR3 is 14 amino acids. The V gene's germline CDR1 is SGHNT and CDR2 YENEEA. Between the trimmed V and J ends, which lost 5 bases and 7 bases, there was a span of 15 bases. This chain's CDR3 is CASSGWDRLNEQFF. The CDR3 nucleotides read TGTGCCAGCAGCGGATGGGATCGGCTTAATGAGCAGTTCTTC.

The chain combines TRBV6-8 with TRBJ2-5; a weak D match, TRBD1 (6 bases). The length of the CDR3 is 13 residues. V was clipped by 6 bases and J by 2 bases, with 10 bases between them. CDR1 is MNHGY and CDR2 is SAAAGT in the germline V gene. CDR3 in DNA: TGTGCCAGCAGCAGAGGACAGCAAGAGACCCAGTACTTC. Residues: CASSRGQQETQYF.

Only one count was recorded for this clone. The chain links TRBV18 to TRBJ2-1; 7 bases match TRBD2. This CDR3 has 14 residues. Germline values: CDR1 KGHSH, CDR2 LQKENI. The J segment lost 8 bases and the V segment lost 6 bases, leaving 10 bases of the junction unmatched. This chain's CDR3 is CASSGVGRVHEQFF. The CDR3, as DNA: TGTGCCAGCTCCGGCGTGGGGAGGGTCCATGAGCAGTTCTTC.

There are many counts of this clone. This chain links TRBV11-3 with TRBJ2-5, with D possibly TRBD1 on 5 matching bases. From germline, CDR1 is SGHNT and CDR2 YENEEA. The ends were cut back, 6 bases at V and 5 bases at J, with 25 bases in the middle. This CDR3 is 17 amino acids long. DNA for the CDR3: TGTGCCAGCAGTGAAAAATCAGGGATCATCGTCGACGAGACCCAGTACTTC. Its translation: CASSEKSGIIVDETQYF.

This clone showed up just a few times. This chain joins TRBV23-1 and TRBJ2-1, with a possible D match to TRBD2 (6 bases). TRBV23-1 is assigned to the ORF class and has an uncertain function. V was clipped by 3 bases and J by 0 bases, with 12 bases between them. This CDR3 region has 16 residues. Written as DNA, the CDR3 is TGCGCCAGCAGTCATACGGGACTGAGCTCCTACAATGAGCAGTTCTTC. It codes for CASSHTGLSSYNEQFF.

The chain joins TRBV14 to TRBJ1-1; TRBD1 matches 8 bases. Per germline, CDR1 SGHDN and CDR2 FVKESK. J gave up 4 bases and V 5 bases, and 6 bases lay outside the gene matches. The CDR3 consists of 14 residues. The CDR3 region has the DNA TGTGCCAGCAGCGCGACAGGGGACCTCACTGAAGCTTTCTTT. Protein product: CASSATGDLTEAFF.

By sample fraction, this clone is medium-sized (0.01 to 0.1%). This chain connects TRBV10-3 to TRBJ2-3; D perhaps matches TRBD2 (6 bases). Trimming pared 2 bases from V and 5 bases from J, leaving 14 bases between. Looked up from germline, CDR1 is ENHRY and CDR2 is SYGVKD. The CDR3 is 15 residues long. Here the CDR3 DNA reads TGTGCCATCAGTGAGACCCCCGGGACTTTAGATACGCAGTATTTT. Translating gives CAISETPGTLDTQYF.

The V gene is TRBV5-1, the J gene TRBJ2-1; 14 positions match TRBD2. V lost 4 bases to trimming and J lost 7 bases; unmatched junction nucleotides: 4. This CDR3 is built from 15 residues. CDR1 SGHRS and CDR2 YFSETQ come from the germline V gene. The CDR3, as DNA: TGCGCCAGCAGCCCCGGACTAGCGGGGGGTAATGAGCAGTTCTTC. This encodes CASSPGLAGGNEQFF.

This clone has just a few counts. This rearrangement joins TRBV28 to TRBJ1-5, with D possibly matching TRBD1 (6 bases). The germline V and J ends were trimmed by 3 bases and 3 bases, with 18 bases remaining between them. CDR3 length equals 17 residues. Germline CDR1 and CDR2: MDHEN and SYDVKM. For the CDR3, the DNA is TGTGCCAGCAGTTTTCGCCCTGGCAGGGGCGCCAATCAGCCCCAGCATTTT. Its translation is CASSFRPGRGANQPQHF.

The chain couples TRBV28 to TRBJ2-7, with unresolved D. Germline-derived CDR1 and CDR2 are MDHEN and SYDVKM. V lost 3 bases, J lost 5 bases, and 11 bases lay in between. The CDR3 is 13 residues long. CDR3 residues: CASSFSRSHEQYF. The CDR3 region has the DNA TGTGCCAGCAGTTTCTCCAGATCCCACGAGCAGTACTTC.

By share, this clone counts as medium-sized. The chain is built from TRBV7-6 and TRBJ2-1; the match to TRBD2 covers 11 bases. CDR3 length equals 18 residues. CDR1 is SGHVS, CDR2 FNYEAQ, per germline. The V and J ends lost 4 bases and 3 bases, in that order; junction bases with no gene match: 11. CDR3 sequence reads: CASSSGKIAGGHYNEQFF. In nucleotides, the CDR3 is TGTGCCAGCAGCTCTGGGAAAATAGCGGGGGGGCACTACAATGAGCAGTTCTTC.